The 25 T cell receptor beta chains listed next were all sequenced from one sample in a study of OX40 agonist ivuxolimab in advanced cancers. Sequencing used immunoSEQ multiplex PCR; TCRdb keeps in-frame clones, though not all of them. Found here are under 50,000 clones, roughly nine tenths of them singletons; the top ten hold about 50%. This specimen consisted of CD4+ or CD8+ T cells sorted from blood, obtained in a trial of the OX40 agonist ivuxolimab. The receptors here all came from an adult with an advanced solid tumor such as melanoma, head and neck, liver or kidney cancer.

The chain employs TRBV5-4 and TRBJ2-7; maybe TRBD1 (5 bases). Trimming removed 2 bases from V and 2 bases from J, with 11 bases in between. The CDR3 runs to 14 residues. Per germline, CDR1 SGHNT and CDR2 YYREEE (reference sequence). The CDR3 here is CASSFGAGTYEQYF. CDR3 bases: TGTGCCAGCAGCTTTGGGGCCGGAACCTACGAGCAGTACTTC.

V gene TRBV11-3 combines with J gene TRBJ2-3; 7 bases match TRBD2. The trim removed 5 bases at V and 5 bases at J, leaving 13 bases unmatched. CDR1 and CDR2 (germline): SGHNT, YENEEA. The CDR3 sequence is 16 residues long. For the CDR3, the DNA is TGTGCCAGCAGCGACAGCGGGCGGGAGCGGAGAGATACGCAGTATTTT. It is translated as CASSDSGRERRDTQYF.

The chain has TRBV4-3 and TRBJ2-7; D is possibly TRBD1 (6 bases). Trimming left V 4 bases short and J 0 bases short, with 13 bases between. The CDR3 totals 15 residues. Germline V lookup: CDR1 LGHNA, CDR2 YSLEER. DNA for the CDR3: TGCGCCAGCAGCCCATACACAGGGTACTCCTACGAGCAGTACTTC. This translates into CASSPYTGYSYEQYF.

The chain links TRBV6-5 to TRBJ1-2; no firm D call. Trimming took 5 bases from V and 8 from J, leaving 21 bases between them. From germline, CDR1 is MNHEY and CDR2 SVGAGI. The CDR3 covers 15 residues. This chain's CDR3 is CASSKPREGSGGYTF. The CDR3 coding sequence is TGTGCCAGCAGTAAGCCCCGGGAAGGCTCGGGGGGCTACACCTTC.

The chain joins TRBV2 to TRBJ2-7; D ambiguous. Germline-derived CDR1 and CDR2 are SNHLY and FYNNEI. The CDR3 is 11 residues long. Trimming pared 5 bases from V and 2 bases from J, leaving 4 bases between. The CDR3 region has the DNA TGTGCCAGCAGTTTTACCTACGAGCAGTACTTC. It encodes CASSFTYEQYF.

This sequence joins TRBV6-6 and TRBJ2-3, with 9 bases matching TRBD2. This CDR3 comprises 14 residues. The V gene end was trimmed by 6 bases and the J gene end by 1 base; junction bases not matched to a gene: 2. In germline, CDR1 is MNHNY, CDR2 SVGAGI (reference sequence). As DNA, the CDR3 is TGTGCCAGCAGCCCTAGCGGGGGCACAGATACGCAGTATTTT. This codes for CASSPSGGTDTQYF.

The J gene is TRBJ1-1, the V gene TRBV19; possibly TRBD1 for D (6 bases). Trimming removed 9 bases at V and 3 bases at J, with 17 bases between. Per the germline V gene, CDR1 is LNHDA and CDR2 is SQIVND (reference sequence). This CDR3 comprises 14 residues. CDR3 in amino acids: CASTQGNWHTEAFF. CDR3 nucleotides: TGTGCCAGCACTCAGGGGAATTGGCACACTGAAGCTTTCTTT.

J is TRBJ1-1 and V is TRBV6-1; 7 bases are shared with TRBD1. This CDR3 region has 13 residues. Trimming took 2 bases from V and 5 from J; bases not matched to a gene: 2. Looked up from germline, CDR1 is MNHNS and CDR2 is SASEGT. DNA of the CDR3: TGTGCCAGCAGTGAATCAGGGGGTACTGAAGCTTTCTTT. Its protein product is CASSESGGTEAFF.

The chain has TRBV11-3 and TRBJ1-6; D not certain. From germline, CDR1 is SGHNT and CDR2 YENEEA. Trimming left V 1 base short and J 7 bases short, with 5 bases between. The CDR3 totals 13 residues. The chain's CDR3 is CASSLAGNSPLHF. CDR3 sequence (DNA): TGTGCCAGCAGCTTAGCCGGGAATTCACCCCTCCACTTT.

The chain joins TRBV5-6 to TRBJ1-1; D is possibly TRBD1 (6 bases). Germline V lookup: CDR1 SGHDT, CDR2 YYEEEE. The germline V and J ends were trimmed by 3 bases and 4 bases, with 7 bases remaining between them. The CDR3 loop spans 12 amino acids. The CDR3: CASSSGATEAFF. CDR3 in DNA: TGTGCCAGCAGCTCAGGGGCCACTGAAGCTTTCTTT.

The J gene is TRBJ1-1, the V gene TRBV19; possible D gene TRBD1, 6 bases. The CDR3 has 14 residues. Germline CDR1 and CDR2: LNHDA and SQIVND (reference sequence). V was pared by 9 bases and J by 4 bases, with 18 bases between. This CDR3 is CASIQGREATEAFF. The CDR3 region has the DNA TGTGCCAGCATACAGGGTCGGGAAGCCACTGAAGCTTTCTTT.

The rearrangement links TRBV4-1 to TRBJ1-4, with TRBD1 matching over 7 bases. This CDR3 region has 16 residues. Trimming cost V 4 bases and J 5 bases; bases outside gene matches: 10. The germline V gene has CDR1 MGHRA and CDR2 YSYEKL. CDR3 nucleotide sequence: TGCGCCAGCAGCCGCCCTCCCGGGACAGCGAATGAAAAACTGTTTTTT. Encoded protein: CASSRPPGTANEKLFF.

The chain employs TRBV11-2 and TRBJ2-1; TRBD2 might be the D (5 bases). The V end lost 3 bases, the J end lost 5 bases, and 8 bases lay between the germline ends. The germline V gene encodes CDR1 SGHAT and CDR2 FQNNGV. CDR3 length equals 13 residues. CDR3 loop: CASSLRVHNEQFF. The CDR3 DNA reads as TGTGCCAGCAGCTTGCGGGTCCACAATGAGCAGTTCTTC.

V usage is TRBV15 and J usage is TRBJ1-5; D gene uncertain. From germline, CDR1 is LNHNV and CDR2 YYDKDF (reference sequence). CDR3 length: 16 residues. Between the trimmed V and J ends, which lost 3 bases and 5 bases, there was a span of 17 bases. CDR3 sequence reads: CATSRGDVLSDQPQHF. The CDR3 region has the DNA TGTGCCACCAGCAGGGGCGACGTTTTGAGTGATCAGCCCCAGCATTTT.

The CDR3 DNA reads as TGTGCCAGCAGTGAACAGGGGAACACTGAAGCTTTCTTT. Amino acid sequence: CASSEQGNTEAFF. The chain carries TRBV6-4 and TRBJ1-1; a possible D gene is TRBD1 (6 bases). CDR1 is MRHNA, CDR2 SNTAGT, per germline. CDR3 size: 13 residues. V shed 3 bases and J shed 1 base, with 6 bases lying between them.

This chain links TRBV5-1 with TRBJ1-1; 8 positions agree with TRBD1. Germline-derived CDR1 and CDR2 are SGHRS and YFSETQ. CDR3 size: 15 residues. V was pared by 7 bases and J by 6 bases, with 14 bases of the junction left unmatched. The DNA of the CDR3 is TGCGCCAGCCAAAGAACCCAGGGGGCGCCGGCTGAAGCTTTCTTT. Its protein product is CASQRTQGAPAEAFF.

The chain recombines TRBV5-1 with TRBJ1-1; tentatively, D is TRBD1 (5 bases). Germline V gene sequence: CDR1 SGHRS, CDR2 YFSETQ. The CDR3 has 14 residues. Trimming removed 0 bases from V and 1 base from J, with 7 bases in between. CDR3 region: CASSLVGENTEAFF. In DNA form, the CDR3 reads TGCGCCAGCAGCTTGGTAGGGGAGAACACTGAAGCTTTCTTT.

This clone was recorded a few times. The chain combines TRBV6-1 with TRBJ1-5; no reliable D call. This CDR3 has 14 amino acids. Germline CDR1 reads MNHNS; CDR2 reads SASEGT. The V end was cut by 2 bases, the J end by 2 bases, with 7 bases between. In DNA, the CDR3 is TGTGCCAGCAGTGAATGGTCGGGCAATCAGCCCCAGCATTTT. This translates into CASSEWSGNQPQHF.

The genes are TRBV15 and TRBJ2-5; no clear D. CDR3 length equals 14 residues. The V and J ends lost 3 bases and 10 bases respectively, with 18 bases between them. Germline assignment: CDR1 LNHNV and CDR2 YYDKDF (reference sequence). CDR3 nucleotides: TGTGCCACCAGCAGTCCAGAGCCCAATTCAAACCAGTACTTC. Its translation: CATSSPEPNSNQYF.

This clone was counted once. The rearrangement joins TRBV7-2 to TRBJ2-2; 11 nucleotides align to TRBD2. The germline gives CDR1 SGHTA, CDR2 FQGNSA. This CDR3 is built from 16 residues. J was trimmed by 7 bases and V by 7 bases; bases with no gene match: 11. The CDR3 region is CASTSSPSGGFGELFF. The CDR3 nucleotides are TGTGCCAGCACCTCATCGCCTAGCGGGGGGTTCGGGGAGCTGTTTTTT.

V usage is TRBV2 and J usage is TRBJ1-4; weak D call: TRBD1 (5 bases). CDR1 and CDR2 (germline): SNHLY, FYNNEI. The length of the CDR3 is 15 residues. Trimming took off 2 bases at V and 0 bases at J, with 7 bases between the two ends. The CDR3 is CASSEQGATNEKLFF. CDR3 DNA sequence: TGTGCCAGCAGTGAACAAGGGGCAACTAATGAAAAACTGTTTTTT.

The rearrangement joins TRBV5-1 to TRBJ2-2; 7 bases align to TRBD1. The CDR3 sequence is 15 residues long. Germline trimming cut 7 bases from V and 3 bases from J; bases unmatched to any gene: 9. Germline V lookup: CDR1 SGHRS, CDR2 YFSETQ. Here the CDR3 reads CASGAWDSDTGELFF. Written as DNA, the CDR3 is TGCGCCAGCGGCGCTTGGGACAGTGACACCGGGGAGCTGTTTTTT.

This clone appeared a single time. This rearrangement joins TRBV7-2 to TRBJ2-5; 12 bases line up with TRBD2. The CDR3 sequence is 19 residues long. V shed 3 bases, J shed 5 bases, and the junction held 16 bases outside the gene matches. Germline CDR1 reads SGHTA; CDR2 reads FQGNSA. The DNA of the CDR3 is TGTGCCAGCAGCTTCATAAAGGGTTCTAGCGGGGGGGCGTACGAGACCCAGTACTTC. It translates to CASSFIKGSSGGAYETQYF.

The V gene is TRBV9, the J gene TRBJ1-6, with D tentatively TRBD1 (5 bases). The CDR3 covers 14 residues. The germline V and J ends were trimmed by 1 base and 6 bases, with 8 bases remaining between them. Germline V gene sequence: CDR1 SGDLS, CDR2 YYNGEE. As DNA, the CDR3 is TGTGCCAGCAGCGTATCAGGGTTTAATTCACCCCTCCACTTT. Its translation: CASSVSGFNSPLHF.

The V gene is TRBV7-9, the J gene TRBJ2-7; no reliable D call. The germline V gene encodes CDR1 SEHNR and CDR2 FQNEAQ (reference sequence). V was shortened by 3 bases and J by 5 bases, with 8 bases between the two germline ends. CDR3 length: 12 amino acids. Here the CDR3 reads CASSFSVNEQYF. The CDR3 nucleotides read TGTGCCAGCAGCTTTTCAGTAAACGAGCAGTACTTC.